This T cell receptor (beta chain) was sequenced during a study of blood T cells in healthy people across ages (dated by TCRdb to the mid-2010s). At the level of the whole study: Template switching captured roughly one uniquely barcoded TCR beta cDNA molecule per two T cells in model experiments. Using deep sequencing normalized with unique cDNA molecular identifiers, the study measured how TCR beta repertoire diversity changes with age. The donors were divided into four age groups: young (average approximately 17 years), middle-aged (approximately 39), aged (about 61) and long-lived (around 80). Donors of different ages were randomly distributed across sequencing lanes to avoid experimental bias. Using the same blood draw, the study looked at two additional independent replicas of 1 million unique cDNA reads for two donors, one aged 18 to 30 and the other aged 80 or older. Results and caveats for the whole study, not just this receptor: Observed TCR beta diversity correlated strongly with the percentage of naive T cells measured by flow cytometry. Compared with the aged group, more naive CD4+ T cells, fewer expanded clones and increased TCR diversity were shown by the long-lived group, suggesting age selection. Total diversity estimates from one million sequenced T cells were considered lower bounds and underestimates. As age increased, observed TCR beta diversity per million T cells dropped in a roughly linear way, and a significant reduction was already evident by age about 36. Since profiling was done on bulk unsorted PBMCs, naive and antigen-experienced compartments could not be conclusively compared. Because the CMV infection status of the donors was unknown, age-related changes in expanded clonotypes may potentially have been confounded.

Reading from cysteine to phenylalanine, the CDR3 counts 14 amino acids. Solely the CDR3 DNA is kept, with 42 bases framed from the first base. V has 10 bases trimmed and J has 5 bases trimmed; junction bases matching no gene number 11. For this clonotype: This receptor's antigen is unknown. Per-base quality was not reported, and no clone a single base away is much larger than it.

Library creation used 5' RACE. The instrument was an Illumina HiSeq 2500. A second PCR of about 6 to 11 cycles was run with a J-beta primer mix and a sample-barcoded 5' primer. A unique molecular identifier was introduced onto each TCR beta cDNA molecule by a template-switch 5' adaptor carrying 12 random nucleotides. Each sample yielded at least 2.5 million CDR3-containing paired-end reads. First-strand cDNA synthesis was performed from all RNA using the Mint cDNA synthesis kit, with priming by a TRBC-specific oligonucleotide. Following uracil-DNA glycosylase treatment, all cDNA underwent a first 18-cycle PCR with the universal primers M1SS and BC2_uni_R. The original pipeline was this. For normalization, 1 million high-quality reads were randomly selected from each sample, with every read carrying a distinct molecular identifier. Reads sharing molecular identifiers were discarded rather than binned into consensus sequences. MiTCR, run with a Q25 quality threshold and the strictest error-elimination algorithm, handled CDR3 identification, clonotype clustering and error correction. Lower-bound total TCR beta diversity was estimated with a nonparametric unseen species model using Euler transformation. The raw public reads went through TCRdb reprocessing: fastp at Q25, MiXCR clone calling, in-frame beta chains kept. Each CDR3 protein gets just one entry, which takes the most common genes and DNA from the rows behind it. In this record, the V and J calls reflect TCRdb's handling and not the investigators' own analysis. Counted in this sample were more than 1,400,000 distinct CDR3 sequences; 40% to 50% of them appeared once. The biggest ten clones account for 7% to 9% of the sample.

Donors were around 37 systemically healthy Caucasian individuals from Russia aged roughly 6 to 95 years. Each donor gave ten milliliters of peripheral blood, drawn into EDTA-treated Vacutainer tubes. PBMCs were isolated by Ficoll-Paque density-gradient centrifugation, with at least 7 million obtained per sample. Trizol reagent was used to extract total RNA from PBMCs, with at least 5.5 micrograms per sample. The percentages of naive CD45RAhigh/CD27high T cells were determined by flow cytometry on a PBMC aliquot from every donor. This TCR was recovered from a woman aged 18-29 years in good health. The chain links TRBV12-3 or TRBV12-4 with TRBJ2-5; TRBD1 lines up with 9 middle nucleotides. Sample: blood. The bases are TGTGCCAACAGATGGGGACAGGGTGGGGAGACCCAGTACTTC. This translates into CANRWGQGGETQYF.